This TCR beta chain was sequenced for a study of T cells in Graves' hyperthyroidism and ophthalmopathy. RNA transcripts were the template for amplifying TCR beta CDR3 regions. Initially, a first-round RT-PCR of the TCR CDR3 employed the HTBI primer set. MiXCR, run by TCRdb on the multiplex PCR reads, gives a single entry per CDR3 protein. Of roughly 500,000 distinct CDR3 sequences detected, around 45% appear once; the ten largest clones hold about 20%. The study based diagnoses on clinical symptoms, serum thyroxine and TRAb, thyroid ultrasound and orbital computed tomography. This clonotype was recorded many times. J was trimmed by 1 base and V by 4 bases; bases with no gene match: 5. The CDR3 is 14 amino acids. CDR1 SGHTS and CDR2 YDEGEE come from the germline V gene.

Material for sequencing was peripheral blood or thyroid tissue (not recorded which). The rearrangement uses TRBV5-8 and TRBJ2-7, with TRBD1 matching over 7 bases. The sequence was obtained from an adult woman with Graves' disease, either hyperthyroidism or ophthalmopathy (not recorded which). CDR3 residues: CASSGTDGSYEQYF. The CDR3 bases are TGTGCCAGCAGCGGGACAGACGGGTCCTACGAGCAGTACTTC.